This is a list of T cell receptor beta chains from one sample in a study of shared clonotypes between healthy human individuals. This table comes from immunoSEQ multiplex PCR, and its TCRdb copy is limited to in-frame clones, with some not included. This sample carries about 2.4 million clones, roughly 92% of them seen once, and the ten largest clones take under 0.15%. Sample: naive CD4+ T cells sorted from blood. These receptors all come from a man younger than 35 in good health. Each CDR3 is given with its conserved first and last residue. Fields, in order: J gene, D gene, clone size, V gene, CDR3 DNA, CDR3 protein. A D gene is named only where the DNA matches it firmly. Some rows have no size entry. The others give once, few or many, or a class for an expanded clone.

j_gene: TRBJ1-1; d_gene: NA; abundance: NA; v_gene: TRBV29-1; CDR3nt: TGCAGCGTTGCGGGAGCGAACACTGAAGCTTTCTTT; CDR3aa: CSVAGANTEAFF
j_gene: TRBJ2-4; d_gene: NA; abundance: NA; v_gene: TRBV28; CDR3nt: TGTGCCAGCAGTTTTCCCCAAGATGAAAACATTCAGTACTTC; CDR3aa: CASSFPQDENIQYF
j_gene: TRBJ1-2; d_gene: NA; abundance: NA; v_gene: TRBV6-5; CDR3nt: TGTGCCAGCAGTGTACGGGGAGGCTACACCTTC; CDR3aa: CASSVRGGYTF
j_gene: TRBJ2-7; d_gene: TRBD1; abundance: NA; v_gene: TRBV4-1; CDR3nt: TGCGCCAGCAGCCAAGGAAAAGCGACAGGGCAGGCGTACGAGCAGTACTTC; CDR3aa: CASSQGKATGQAYEQYF
j_gene: TRBJ2-5; d_gene: NA; abundance: NA; v_gene: TRBV15; CDR3nt: TGTGCCACCAGCAGAGATGGGGGGTTGGAGACCCAGTACTTC; CDR3aa: CATSRDGGLETQYF
j_gene: TRBJ1-2; d_gene: NA; abundance: NA; v_gene: TRBV18; CDR3nt: TGTGCCAGCTCCCCCGAGACAGAAGTCGGTGGCTACACCTTC; CDR3aa: CASSPETEVGGYTF
j_gene: TRBJ1-4; d_gene: TRBD1; abundance: NA; v_gene: TRBV4-2; CDR3nt: TGTGCCAGCAGCCAGGAGCCGGGACAGACTAATGAAAAACTGTTTTTT; CDR3aa: CASSQEPGQTNEKLFF
j_gene: TRBJ2-7; d_gene: NA; abundance: NA; v_gene: TRBV7-2; CDR3nt: TGTGCCAGCAGCCCACCGACCTACGAGCAGTACTTC; CDR3aa: CASSPPTYEQYF
j_gene: TRBJ1-5; d_gene: NA; abundance: once; v_gene: TRBV5-6; CDR3nt: TGTGCCAGCAGCGCAGCGTCCATAAGGGGAACAAATCAGCCCCAGCATTTT; CDR3aa: CASSAASIRGTNQPQHF
j_gene: TRBJ1-4; d_gene: NA; abundance: NA; v_gene: TRBV2; CDR3nt: TGTGCCAGCATCAGGTTCCAGGCGAGTAATGAAAAACTGTTTTTT; CDR3aa: CASIRFQASNEKLFF
j_gene: TRBJ1-1; d_gene: TRBD1; abundance: NA; v_gene: TRBV18; CDR3nt: TGTGCCAGCTCACGCGGACAGGGGCAAACTGAAGCTTTCTTT; CDR3aa: CASSRGQGQTEAFF
j_gene: TRBJ1-4; d_gene: NA; abundance: NA; v_gene: TRBV29-1; CDR3nt: TGCAGCGTTGAAGTTTACGTTGCCCAGGGAGTTTGGGAAAAACTGTTTTTT; CDR3aa: CSVEVYVAQGVWEKLFF
j_gene: TRBJ1-6; d_gene: NA; abundance: NA; v_gene: TRBV23-1; CDR3nt: TGCGCCAGCAGTCTTCCGCCGGGGGGCTCCTATAATTCACCCCTCCACTTT; CDR3aa: CASSLPPGGSYNSPLHF
j_gene: TRBJ1-2; d_gene: NA; abundance: few; v_gene: TRBV2; CDR3nt: TGTGCCAGCAGTGGACAAAACTATGGCTACACCTTC; CDR3aa: CASSGQNYGYTF
j_gene: TRBJ1-4; d_gene: NA; abundance: NA; v_gene: TRBV5-1; CDR3nt: TGCGCCAGCAGCTTGGCCGGAAGGGGGGGAAACGAAAAACTGTTTTTT; CDR3aa: CASSLAGRGGNEKLFF
j_gene: TRBJ2-1; d_gene: NA; abundance: NA; v_gene: TRBV7-2; CDR3nt: TGTGCCAGCAGCTTAGGGGACCGAGCTGTTGAGCAGTTCTTC; CDR3aa: CASSLGDRAVEQFF